These 32 T cell receptor beta chains originate from one sample sequenced in a study of response to subunit inactivated influenza vaccine. TCRdb recomputed calls from the RT-PCR reads with MiXCR, one row per CDR3 protein. The table has more than 150,000 distinct CDR3 sequences, about 9% seen once. Sequencing used non-naive T cells sorted from PBMCs, obtained on the day of vaccination. All receptors derive from a man aged 50 or older who received an inactivated influenza vaccine.

This clonotype was picked up many times. The chain employs TRBV20-1 and TRBJ1-6; D gene unclear. CDR1 and CDR2 (germline): DFQATT, SNEGSKA (reference sequence). V lost 7 bases and J lost 3, with 10 bases in between. There are 13 residues in the CDR3. CDR3 amino acids: CSVRTVYNSPLHF. DNA for the CDR3: TGCAGTGTCCGGACGGTCTATAATTCACCCCTCCACTTT.

This clonotype was counted at least ten times. This chain uses TRBV12-3 or TRBV12-4 with TRBJ2-1; 13 nucleotides line up with TRBD2. V lost 6 bases and J lost 10; bases outside the gene matches: 9. This CDR3 has 15 amino acids. The chain's CDR3 is CASSPGTSGVGEQFF. The CDR3, as DNA: TGTGCCAGCAGCCCCGGGACTAGCGGGGTGGGGGAGCAGTTCTTC.

This clonotype was counted at least ten times. This rearrangement joins TRBV25-1 to TRBJ1-4; 10 bases agree with TRBD1. The CDR3 is 15 amino acids. J was trimmed by 8 bases and V by 10 bases; bases with no gene match: 13. Germline assignment: CDR1 MGHDK and CDR2 SYGVNS. The DNA for the CDR3 is TGTGCCACCCGGGACAGGGGAGGTAGAAACGAAAAACTGTTTTTT. This codes for CATRDRGGRNEKLFF.

Ten or more counts support this clonotype. J is TRBJ1-5 and V is TRBV12-3 or TRBV12-4; a weak D match, TRBD1 (6 bases). Trimming removed 1 base from V and 7 bases from J, with 14 bases in between. CDR3 length: 15 residues. For the CDR3, the DNA is TGTGCCAGCAGTTTAGATTGGACAGCCGGACAGCCCCAGCATTTT. Amino acids: CASSLDWTAGQPQHF.

The V and J genes are TRBV20-1 and TRBJ2-5; 7 nucleotides line up with TRBD1. In germline, CDR1 is DFQATT, CDR2 SNEGSKA (reference sequence). The CDR3 covers 13 residues. Unmatched junction bases numbered 8, after V lost 4 bases and J lost 6 bases. CDR3: CSATTGAGKTQYF. The CDR3 DNA follows: TGCAGTGCTACTACAGGGGCCGGGAAGACCCAGTACTTC.

The chain is built from TRBV11-2 and TRBJ2-1; 13 bases align to TRBD2. The CDR3 contains 16 residues. Trimming removed 5 bases from V and 0 bases from J; junction bases left unmatched: 1. The germline CDR1 and CDR2 sequences are SGHAT and FQNNGV. This chain's CDR3 is CASSRTSGSSYNEQFF. The CDR3 coding sequence is TGTGCCAGCAGCCGGACTAGCGGGAGCTCCTACAATGAGCAGTTCTTC.

This clonotype has a handful of counts. The chain is built from TRBV4-1 and TRBJ1-4; tentatively, D is TRBD1 (5 bases). V lost 4 bases, J lost 2 bases, and 8 bases lay in between. Germline-derived CDR1 and CDR2 are MGHRA and YSYEKL. The CDR3 has 14 residues. The CDR3 loop is CASSRQGTNEKLFF. As DNA, the CDR3 is TGCGCCAGCAGCCGGCAGGGCACTAATGAAAAACTGTTTTTT.

The chain uses TRBV28 and TRBJ1-5; TRBD1 agrees at 10 bases. V lost 6 bases, J lost 2 bases, and 13 bases stayed unmatched. Germline V gives CDR1 MDHEN, CDR2 SYDVKM. The CDR3 is made up of 18 amino acids. The CDR3 loop reads CASRKKPGQGTGNQPQHF. For the CDR3, the DNA is TGTGCCAGCAGGAAAAAACCGGGACAGGGGACGGGCAATCAGCCCCAGCATTTT.

Ten or more counts support this clonotype. CDR3 residues: CASSHLNTGGTYGYTF. The CDR3 DNA follows: TGTGCCAGCAGCCACCTCAACACAGGGGGAACTTATGGCTACACCTTC. This rearrangement joins TRBV3-1 to TRBJ1-2, with TRBD1 identical over 8 bases. This CDR3 region has 16 residues. J was trimmed by 5 bases and V by 3 bases; bases with no gene match: 11. From germline, CDR1 is LGHDT and CDR2 YNNKEL (reference sequence).

This clonotype was seen a handful of times. The gene calls are TRBV6-1 and TRBJ1-6; D gene ambiguous. Trimming removed 2 bases from V and 11 bases from J, with 10 bases in between. This CDR3 has 13 amino acids. Germline V gene data show CDR1 as MNHNS and CDR2 as SASEGT. CDR3 amino acids: CASSEMGLTPLHF. The CDR3 nucleotides read TGTGCCAGCAGTGAAATGGGATTAACACCCCTCCACTTT.

This clonotype was recorded many times. V and J are TRBV10-2 and TRBJ1-1, with unresolved D. CDR1 and CDR2 (germline): WSHSY, SAAADI. Trimming removed 5 bases from V and 6 bases from J, with 16 bases in between. The CDR3 is 14 amino acids. The DNA for the CDR3 is TGCGCCAGCAGTCCGGGATCTCGAGGGCCTGAAGCTTTCTTT. This translates into CASSPGSRGPEAFF.

This clonotype was detected a few times. V gene TRBV29-1 combines with J gene TRBJ2-2, with TRBD2 matching over 8 bases. V trimming: 7 bases; J trimming: 1 base; junction bases outside the gene matches: 5. The CDR3 length is 14 residues. The germline gives CDR1 SQVTM, CDR2 ANQGSEA. The CDR3 here is CSAGGGQNTGELFF. As DNA, the CDR3 is TGCAGCGCCGGGGGGGGACAGAACACCGGGGAGCTGTTTTTT.

The chain recombines TRBV5-1 with TRBJ1-2; D perhaps matches TRBD1 (5 bases). Between the trimmed V and J ends, which lost 5 bases and 2 bases, there was a span of 16 bases. Germline V gene sequence: CDR1 SGHRS, CDR2 YFSETQ. CDR3 length: 15 residues. CDR3 nucleotides: TGCGCCAGCAGTACTGACAGACCTTCGAACTATGGCTACACCTTC. Its protein is CASSTDRPSNYGYTF.

This clonotype was counted ten times or more. J is TRBJ2-7 and V is TRBV28, with 10 bases lining up with TRBD2. CDR3 size: 15 residues. With V trimmed by 6 bases and J by 3 bases, 8 bases remained unmatched. Germline V gives CDR1 MDHEN, CDR2 SYDVKM. The CDR3 loop is CASSPELAGVYEQYF. CDR3 nucleotide sequence: TGTGCCAGCAGCCCCGAGCTAGCGGGAGTCTACGAGCAGTACTTC.

The chain employs TRBV5-6 and TRBJ2-1; 13 nucleotides agree with TRBD2. Germline CDR1 and CDR2: SGHDT and YYEEEE. This CDR3 spans 16 amino acids. J gave up 4 bases and V 3 bases, and 4 bases lay outside the gene matches. CDR3 bases: TGTGCCAGCAGCTCACTGACTAGCGGGGGGTACAATGAGCAGTTCTTC. This sequence encodes CASSSLTSGGYNEQFF.

There are many counts of this clonotype. This sequence joins TRBV7-9 and TRBJ1-1, with 7 bases lining up with TRBD1. CDR1 is SEHNR, CDR2 FQNEAQ, per germline (reference sequence). The CDR3 is 11 residues long. V lost 5 bases to trimming and J lost 8 bases; unmatched junction nucleotides: 2. The CDR3 DNA is TGTGCCAGCAGCAGGACAGGCGAAGCTTTCTTT. This sequence encodes CASSRTGEAFF.

The chain couples TRBV20-1 to TRBJ2-7; either TRBD1 or TRBD2 may fit D (5 bases each). Trimming pared 0 bases from V and 5 bases from J, leaving 17 bases between. Germline V CDR1 and CDR2: DFQATT, SNEGSKA (reference sequence). The CDR3 extends over 15 amino acids. CDR3 sequence: CSAREDRWGLNEQYF. The CDR3 nucleotides are TGCAGTGCTAGAGAGGATCGGTGGGGGTTGAACGAGCAGTACTTC.

V gene TRBV4-1 combines with J gene TRBJ2-1; D may be TRBD2 (6 bases). Germline V lookup: CDR1 MGHRA, CDR2 YSYEKL. V was cut by 0 bases and J by 2 bases, with 14 bases left in between. The CDR3 is 17 amino acids. The CDR3 DNA sequence: TGCGCCAGCAGCCAAGATCTAGGGCGGGGTCCCTACAATGAGCAGTTCTTC. It yields the protein CASSQDLGRGPYNEQFF.

The chain employs TRBV20-1 and TRBJ2-3; 14 bases fit TRBD2. The V gene end was trimmed by 3 bases and the J gene end by 2 bases; junction bases not matched to a gene: 4. The CDR3 runs to 16 residues. Germline loops: CDR1 DFQATT, CDR2 SNEGSKA (reference sequence). The CDR3 protein is CSASRTSGRTTDTQYF. CDR3 sequence (DNA): TGCAGTGCTAGCCGGACTAGCGGGAGGACCACAGATACGCAGTATTTT.

This clonotype was seen ten or more times. The rearrangement links TRBV9 to TRBJ2-7, with D perhaps matching TRBD1 (5 bases). Germline CDR1 and CDR2: SGDLS and YYNGEE. The CDR3 totals 12 residues. V lost 3 bases and J 5 bases, leaving 9 bases between the germline ends. CDR3 sequence (DNA): TGTGCCAGCAGCGAAAGGGGTCACGAGCAGTACTTC. Translated: CASSERGHEQYF.

CDR3 nucleotide sequence: TGTGCCAGCAGTCCACGGGGGAAGGGGGACACTGAAGCTTTCTTT. This encodes CASSPRGKGDTEAFF. The V call is TRBV12-3 or TRBV12-4, the J call TRBJ1-1; D is perhaps TRBD1 (6 bases). The CDR3 has 15 residues. The ends were cut back, 5 bases at V and 3 bases at J, with 16 bases in the middle.

This clonotype was counted ten times or more. The chain links TRBV3-1 to TRBJ2-3, with TRBD2 matching over 13 bases. This CDR3 contains 17 residues. The junction had 8 bases not matched to a gene; V was cut back by 4 bases and J by 4 bases. CDR1 is LGHDT, CDR2 YNNKEL, per germline (reference sequence). The DNA of the CDR3 is TGTGCCAGCAGCCTAACTAGCGGGGGGGCGTGGTCAGATACGCAGTATTTT. It specifies CASSLTSGGAWSDTQYF.

This clonotype was seen ten or more times. This chain links TRBV5-1 with TRBJ2-7; D is unclear. CDR1 is SGHRS, CDR2 YFSETQ, per germline. There are 13 residues in the CDR3. The germline V and J ends were trimmed by 0 bases and 4 bases, with 8 bases remaining between them. The CDR3 nucleotides are TGCGCCAGCAGCTTGGACGGCAGATACGAGCAGTACTTC. Its translation is CASSLDGRYEQYF.

The V and J genes are TRBV5-6 and TRBJ1-3; D is unresolved. CDR3 length equals 15 residues. V lost 5 bases, J lost 0 bases, and 12 bases lay in between. CDR1 is SGHDT and CDR2 is YYEEEE in the germline V gene. The CDR3 loop reads CASSYVSSSGNTIYF. CDR3 coding DNA: TGTGCCAGCAGTTACGTCTCGAGCTCTGGAAACACCATATATTTT.

The sample holds a few counts of this clonotype. The V call is TRBV28, the J call TRBJ2-2, with 7 positions matching TRBD1. Germline V CDR1 and CDR2: MDHEN, SYDVKM. V trimming: 10 bases; J trimming: 0 bases; junction bases outside the gene matches: 11. The CDR3 has 16 amino acids. The CDR3 nucleotides are TGTGCCACACGACAGGACAGGCCTACGAACACCGGGGAGCTGTTTTTT. Translating it yields CATRQDRPTNTGELFF.

In its sample, this clonotype was seen many times. The chain combines TRBV12-3 or TRBV12-4 with TRBJ1-2; D uncertain. V dropped 1 base and J dropped 1 base, with 7 bases sitting between them. This CDR3 comprises 14 residues. The CDR3 coding sequence is TGTGCCAGCAGTTTAGGGCAGTATAACTATGGCTACACCTTC. This sequence encodes CASSLGQYNYGYTF.

This clonotype was counted a few times. The gene calls are TRBV14 and TRBJ2-5; 12 nucleotides match TRBD2. V lost 1 base to trimming and J lost 4 bases; unmatched junction nucleotides: 1. The germline V gene has CDR1 SGHDN and CDR2 FVKESK. CDR3 length: 15 amino acids. CDR3 nucleotides: TGTGCCAGCAGCCAAGGACTAGCGGGGGCAGAGACCCAGTACTTC. Amino acids: CASSQGLAGAETQYF.

The V gene is TRBV6-5, the J gene TRBJ2-5, with D uncertain. V lost 0 bases, J lost 0 bases, and 5 bases lay in between. The CDR3 consists of 14 residues. The germline CDR1 and CDR2 sequences are MNHEY and SVGAGI. CDR3 residues: CASSYSGNQETQYF. The DNA of the CDR3 is TGTGCCAGCAGTTACTCGGGCAACCAAGAGACCCAGTACTTC.

There are a few counts of this clonotype. The chain employs TRBV2 and TRBJ1-2; tentatively, D is TRBD1 (5 bases). This CDR3 comprises 15 residues. V was clipped by 2 bases and J by 3 bases, with 13 bases between them. Per the germline V gene, CDR1 is SNHLY and CDR2 is FYNNEI. The CDR3 region has the DNA TGTGCCAGCAGTGAATGGAATCAGGGAGACTATGGCTACACCTTC. Translated, it gives CASSEWNQGDYGYTF.

This sequence joins TRBV2 and TRBJ2-1; no clear D gene. Deletions cut 5 bases from V and 16 bases from J, with 12 bases between. Per the germline V gene, CDR1 is SNHLY and CDR2 is FYNNEI. CDR3 length equals 10 residues. This CDR3 reads CASSSRVIFF. The CDR3 coding sequence is TGTGCCAGCAGTTCGCGCGTAATTTTCTTC.

Sample share makes this clonotype medium-sized. The rearrangement joins TRBV29-1 to TRBJ2-3; 8 bases are shared with TRBD2. The V gene's germline CDR1 is SQVTM and CDR2 ANQGSEA. The CDR3 has 18 residues. Trimming took 2 bases from V and 0 from J; bases not matched to a gene: 13. The CDR3 bases are TGCAGCGTTGAATTCCTATCGGCAACGGGAGGGAGCACAGATACGCAGTATTTT. The encoded protein is CSVEFLSATGGSTDTQYF.

Ten or more counts support this clonotype. V usage is TRBV4-3 and J usage is TRBJ2-2, with D possibly TRBD1 on 6 matching bases. The CDR3 has 15 amino acids. V lost 0 bases, J lost 7 bases, and 12 bases lay in between. Germline values: CDR1 LGHNA, CDR2 YSLEER. The CDR3 region is CASSQDARGLGELFF. CDR3 bases: TGCGCCAGCAGCCAAGATGCCAGGGGCCTCGGGGAGCTGTTTTTT.